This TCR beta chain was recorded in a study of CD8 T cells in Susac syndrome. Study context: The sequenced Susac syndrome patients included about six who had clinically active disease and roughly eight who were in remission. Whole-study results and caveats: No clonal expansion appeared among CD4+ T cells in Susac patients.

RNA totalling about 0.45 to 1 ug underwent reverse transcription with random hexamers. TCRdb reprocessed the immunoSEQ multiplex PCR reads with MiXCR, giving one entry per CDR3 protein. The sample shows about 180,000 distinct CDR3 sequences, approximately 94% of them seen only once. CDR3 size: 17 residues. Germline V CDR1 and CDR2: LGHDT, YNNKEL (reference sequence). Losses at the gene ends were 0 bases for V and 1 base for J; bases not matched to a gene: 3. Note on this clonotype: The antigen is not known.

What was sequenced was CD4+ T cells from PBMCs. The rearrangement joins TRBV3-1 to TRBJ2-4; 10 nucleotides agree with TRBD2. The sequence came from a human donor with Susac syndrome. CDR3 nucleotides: TGTGCCAGCAGCCAAGAAGGAGCGGGGGGGGCCAAAAACATTCAGTACTTC. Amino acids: CASSQEGAGGAKNIQYF. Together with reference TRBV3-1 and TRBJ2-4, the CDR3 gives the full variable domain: DTAVSQTPKYLVTQMGNDKSIKCEQNLGHDTMYWYKQDSKKFLKIMFSYNNKELIINETVPNRFSPKSPDKAHLNLHINSLELGDSAVYFCASSQEGAGGAKNIQYFGAGTRLSVL.